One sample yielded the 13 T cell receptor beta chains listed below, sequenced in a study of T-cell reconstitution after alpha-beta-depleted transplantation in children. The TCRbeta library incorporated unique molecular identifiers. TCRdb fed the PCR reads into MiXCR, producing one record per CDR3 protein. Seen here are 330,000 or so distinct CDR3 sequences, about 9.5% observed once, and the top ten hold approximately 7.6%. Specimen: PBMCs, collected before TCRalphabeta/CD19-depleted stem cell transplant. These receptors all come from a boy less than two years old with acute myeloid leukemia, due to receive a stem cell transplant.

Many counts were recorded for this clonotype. The chain's CDR3 is CASSQEWGEAIYEQYF. In DNA form, the CDR3 reads TGTGCCAGCAGCCAAGAATGGGGAGAGGCGATCTACGAGCAGTACTTC. V gene TRBV4-2 combines with J gene TRBJ2-7; a possible D gene is TRBD2 (5 bases). The CDR3 is 16 residues long. V was shortened by 0 bases and J by 3 bases, with 15 bases between the two germline ends. Germline lookup yields CDR1 LGHNA and CDR2 YNFKEQ.

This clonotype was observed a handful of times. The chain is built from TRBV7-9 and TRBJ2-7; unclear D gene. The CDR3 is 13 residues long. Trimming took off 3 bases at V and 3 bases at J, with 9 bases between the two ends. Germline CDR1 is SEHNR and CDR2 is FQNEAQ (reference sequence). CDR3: CASSFETRYEQYF. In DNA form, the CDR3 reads TGTGCCAGCAGCTTTGAGACTCGCTACGAGCAGTACTTC.

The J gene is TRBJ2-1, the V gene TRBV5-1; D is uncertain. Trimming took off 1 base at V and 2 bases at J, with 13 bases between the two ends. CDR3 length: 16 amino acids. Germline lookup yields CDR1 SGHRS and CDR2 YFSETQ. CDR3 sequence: CASSLYSGPPYNEQFF. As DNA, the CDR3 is TGCGCCAGCAGCTTGTACTCCGGGCCACCCTACAATGAGCAGTTCTTC. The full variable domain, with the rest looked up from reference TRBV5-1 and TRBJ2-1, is KAGVTQTPRYLIKTRGQQVTLSCSPISGHRSVSWYQQTPGQGLQFLFEYFSETQRNKGNFPGRFSGRQFSNSRSEMNVSTLELGDSALYLCASSLYSGPPYNEQFFGPGTRLTVL.

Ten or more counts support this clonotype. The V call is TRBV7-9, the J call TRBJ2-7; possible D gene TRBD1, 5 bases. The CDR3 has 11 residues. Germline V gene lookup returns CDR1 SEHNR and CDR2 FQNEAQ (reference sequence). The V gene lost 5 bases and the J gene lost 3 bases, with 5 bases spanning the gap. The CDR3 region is CASSGHYEQYF. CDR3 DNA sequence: TGTGCCAGCAGCGGACACTACGAGCAGTACTTC. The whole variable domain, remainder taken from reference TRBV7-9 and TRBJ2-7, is DTGVSQNPRHKITKRGQNVTFRCDPISEHNRLYWYRQTLGQGPEFLTYFQNEAQLEKSRLLSDRFSAERPKGSFSTLEIQRTEQGDSAMYLCASSGHYEQYFGPGTRLTVT.

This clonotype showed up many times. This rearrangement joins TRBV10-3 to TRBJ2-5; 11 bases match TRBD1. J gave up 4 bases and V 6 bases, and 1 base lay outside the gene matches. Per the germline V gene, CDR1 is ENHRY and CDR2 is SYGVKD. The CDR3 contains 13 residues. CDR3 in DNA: TGTGCCATCAGAGGGACAGGGGGAGAGACCCAGTACTTC. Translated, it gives CAIRGTGGETQYF.

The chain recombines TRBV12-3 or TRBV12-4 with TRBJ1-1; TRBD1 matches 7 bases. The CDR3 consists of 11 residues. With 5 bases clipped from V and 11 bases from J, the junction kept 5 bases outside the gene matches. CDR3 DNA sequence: TGTGCCAGCAGTATCAGGGGGGGTGCTTTCTTT. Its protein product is CASSIRGGAFF.

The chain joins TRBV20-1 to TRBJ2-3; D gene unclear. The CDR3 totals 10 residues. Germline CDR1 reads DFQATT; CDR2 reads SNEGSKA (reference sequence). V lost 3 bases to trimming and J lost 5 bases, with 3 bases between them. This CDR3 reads CSASGDTQYF. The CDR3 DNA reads TGCAGTGCTAGTGGAGATACGCAGTATTTT.

The CDR3 reads CASSQDRLETYEQYF. CDR3 nucleotides: TGTGCCAGCAGCCAAGACCGGTTGGAAACCTACGAGCAGTACTTC. The genes are TRBV3-1 and TRBJ2-7; D not certain. The CDR3 totals 15 residues. Germline values: CDR1 LGHDT, CDR2 YNNKEL (reference sequence). V lost 0 bases, J lost 2 bases, and 11 bases lay in between.

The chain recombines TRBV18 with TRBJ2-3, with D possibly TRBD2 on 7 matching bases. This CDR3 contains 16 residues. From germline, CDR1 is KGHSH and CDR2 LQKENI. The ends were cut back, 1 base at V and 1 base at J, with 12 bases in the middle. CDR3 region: CASSPLGGGGTDTQYF. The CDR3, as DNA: TGTGCCAGCTCACCACTGGGAGGGGGAGGCACAGATACGCAGTATTTT.

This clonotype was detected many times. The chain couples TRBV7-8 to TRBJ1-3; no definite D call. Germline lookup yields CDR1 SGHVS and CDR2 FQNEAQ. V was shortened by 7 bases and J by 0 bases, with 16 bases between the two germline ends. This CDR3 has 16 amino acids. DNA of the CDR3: TGTGCCAGCACCCGATTAACGTTTGTCTCTGGAAACACCATATATTTT. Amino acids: CASTRLTFVSGNTIYF.

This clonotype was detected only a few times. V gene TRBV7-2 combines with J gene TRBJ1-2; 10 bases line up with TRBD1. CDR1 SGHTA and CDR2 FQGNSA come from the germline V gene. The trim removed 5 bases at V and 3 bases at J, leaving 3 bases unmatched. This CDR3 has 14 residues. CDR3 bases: TGTGCCAGCAGCCGAGGGACAGGGGACTATGGCTACACCTTC. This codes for CASSRGTGDYGYTF.

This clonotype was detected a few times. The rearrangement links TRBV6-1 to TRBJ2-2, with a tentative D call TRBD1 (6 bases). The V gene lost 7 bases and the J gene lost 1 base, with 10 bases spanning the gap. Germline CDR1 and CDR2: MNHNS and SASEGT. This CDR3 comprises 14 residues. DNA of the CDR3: TGTGCCAGCAAGGACAGCCAGAACACCGGGGAGCTGTTTTTT. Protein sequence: CASKDSQNTGELFF.

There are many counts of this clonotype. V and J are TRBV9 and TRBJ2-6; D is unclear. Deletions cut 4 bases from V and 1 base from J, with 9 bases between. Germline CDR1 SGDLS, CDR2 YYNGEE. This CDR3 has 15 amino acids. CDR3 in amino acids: CASSPIESGANVLTF. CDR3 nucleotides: TGTGCCAGCAGCCCGATCGAGTCTGGGGCCAACGTCCTGACTTTC.